The rows below give T cell receptor beta chains drawn from one sample of a study of cytomegalovirus exposure and HLA in healthy donors. Only in-frame clones appear in the TCRdb table, and some are missing; sequencing was by immunoSEQ multiplex PCR. The sample shows around 71,000 clones, around 60% of them seen only once. Sequenced: PBMCs. The receptors stem from a man aged 30 to 45 in good health and CMV-seropositive. CDR3s include the opening cysteine and the closing phenylalanine or tryptophan. A D gene is named only where the DNA matches it firmly. Some rows mark clone size as missing; the rest say once, few, many or name a class of expanded clone.

v_call,clone_size,d_call,j_call,cdr3_aa,cdr3_nt
TRBV6-1,.,TRBD1,TRBJ1-6,CASRLDRGSNSPLHF,TGTGCCAGCAGGCTGGACAGGGGTTCGAATTCACCCCTCCACTTT
TRBV4-3,.,.,TRBJ2-7,CASSQDPSRAGGEQYF,TGCGCCAGCAGCCAAGATCCGTCCAGGGCCGGGGGAGAGCAGTACTTC
TRBV11-2,.,.,TRBJ1-6,CASSFGQQMSPLHF,TGTGCCAGCAGCTTTGGCCAACAGATGTCACCCCTCCACTTT
TRBV28,once,.,TRBJ1-5,CASRTDSNQPQHF,TGTGCCAGCCGAACAGACAGCAATCAGCCCCAGCATTTT
TRBV5-1,.,TRBD2,TRBJ2-7,CASSSGTSGYEQYF,TGCGCCAGCAGCTCGGGGACTAGCGGCTACGAGCAGTACTTC
TRBV27,.,TRBD1,TRBJ1-2,CASTQTGESNYGYTF,TGTGCCAGCACGCAAACAGGGGAATCCAACTATGGCTACACCTTC
TRBV29-1,.,TRBD1,TRBJ1-1,CSVGQGGGNTEAFF,TGCAGCGTCGGACAGGGGGGTGGGAACACTGAAGCTTTCTTT
TRBV5-1,.,.,TRBJ1-1,CASSATGRNTEAFF,TGCGCCAGCAGCGCTACAGGGAGGAACACTGAAGCTTTCTTT
TRBV6-1,.,TRBD1,TRBJ1-2,CASSDSTGASGYTF,TGTGCCAGCAGTGACTCAACAGGGGCGAGTGGCTACACCTTC
TRBV4-1,.,.,TRBJ1-2,CASSQDYLTGIVHGYTF,TGCGCCAGCAGCCAAGATTATCTTACAGGGATAGTACATGGCTACACCTTC
TRBV5-1,few,.,TRBJ1-4,CASSLGWQNNEKLFF,TGCGCCAGCAGCTTGGGGTGGCAGAACAATGAAAAACTGTTTTTT
TRBV6-1,few,.,TRBJ1-1,CASRELEAFF,TGTGCCAGCAGAGAGTTAGAAGCTTTCTTT
TRBV9,.,.,TRBJ2-7,CASSVEGAREQYF,TGTGCCAGCAGCGTAGAAGGGGCCCGGGAGCAGTACTTC
TRBV6-5,.,.,TRBJ2-7,CASSYSQGFLYEQYF,TGTGCCAGCAGTTACTCACAGGGTTTTCTTTACGAGCAGTACTTC
TRBV6-1,.,.,TRBJ2-5,CASNPGASETQYF,TGTGCCAGCAATCCAGGGGCATCGGAGACCCAGTACTTC
TRBV18,few,TRBD1,TRBJ2-2,CASSSRAGTGSTGELFF,TGTGCCAGCTCTTCCCGTGCCGGGACAGGGAGCACCGGGGAGCTGTTTTTT
TRBV5-4,.,.,TRBJ1-4,CASSDWLNEKLFF,TGTGCCAGCAGCGATTGGCTTAATGAAAAACTGTTTTTT
TRBV29-1,few,TRBD2,TRBJ2-1,CSGAGTRGLNEQFF,TGCAGCGGAGCCGGGACTAGAGGCCTCAATGAGCAGTTCTTC
TRBV5-1,.,TRBD1,TRBJ2-7,CASSSWTGLGEQYF,TGCGCCAGCAGCTCCTGGACAGGGTTGGGGGAGCAGTACTTC
TRBV19,few,TRBD2,TRBJ2-2,CASSAGVLLNTGELFF,TGTGCCAGTTCTGCGGGAGTTCTACTGAACACCGGGGAGCTGTTTTTT
TRBV7-2,.,.,TRBJ2-3,CASSPSLADTQYF,TGTGCCAGCAGCCCAAGCCTAGCAGATACGCAGTATTTT
TRBV10-1,.,.,TRBJ2-7,CASSDPYRQRLDEQYF,TGCGCCAGCAGTGATCCTTATAGACAGAGGCTAGACGAGCAGTACTTC
TRBV13,few,TRBD2,TRBJ2-7,CASSVGGGTTWEQYF,TGTGCCAGCAGCGTCGGGGGGGGGACTACGTGGGAGCAGTACTTC